The following is a T cell receptor (beta chain) sequence with its context. Original processing notes: Reference gene primers were amplified, and this amplification served to estimate nucleated cell counts. Profiled with immunoSEQ multiplex PCR; TCRdb holds only in-frame clones, not every one. The V and J calls and clone size are taken from that table; D and trimming were inferred from the DNA. The repertoire consists of about 440,000 clones, with roughly 91% occurring once and the leading ten covering 4.3%. Trimming removed 5 bases at V and 1 base at J, with 21 bases between. Germline assignment: CDR1 SGHVS and CDR2 FQNEAQ. The CDR3 extends over 17 amino acids. The sample comes from a study of blood T cell repertoires in COVID-19. Study context: Both acute and convalescent COVID-19 samples were obtained from the United States, Italy and Spain. In each case, the material was cDNA or gDNA derived from T cells, B-cell-depleted T cells, or PBMCs.

The chain uses TRBV7-8 and TRBJ2-7, with TRBD1 as a possible D gene (6 bases). The sample was peripheral blood. This sequence was found in a woman in her 30s with acute or convalescent COVID-19. The DNA for the CDR3 is TGTGCCAGCAGCCCGAGACAGGCCTCTTCGGTATCCTACGAGCAGTACTTC. It encodes CASSPRQASSVSYEQYF.